What follows describes a single TCR beta chain. Using immunoSEQ multiplex PCR, the repertoire was profiled, and TCRdb retains in-frame clones only, with some absent. The sample consists of 250,000 to 300,000 clones, roughly 79% of them appearing once. The sample belongs to a study of blood T cell repertoires in COVID-19. Study background: COVID-19 samples from acute and convalescent phases originated in the United States, Italy and Spain.

This CDR3 is built from 12 residues. Per the germline V gene, CDR1 is SEHNR and CDR2 is FQNEAQ (reference sequence). The germline V and J ends were trimmed by 5 bases and 3 bases, with 7 bases remaining between them. The chain links TRBV7-9 to TRBJ2-5; D gene uncertain. Sequenced: peripheral blood. The source is a woman between 55 and 75 years old with active or convalescent COVID-19. CDR3 sequence reads: CASSPIEETQYF. The CDR3 nucleotides read TGTGCCAGCAGCCCCATAGAAGAGACCCAGTACTTC.